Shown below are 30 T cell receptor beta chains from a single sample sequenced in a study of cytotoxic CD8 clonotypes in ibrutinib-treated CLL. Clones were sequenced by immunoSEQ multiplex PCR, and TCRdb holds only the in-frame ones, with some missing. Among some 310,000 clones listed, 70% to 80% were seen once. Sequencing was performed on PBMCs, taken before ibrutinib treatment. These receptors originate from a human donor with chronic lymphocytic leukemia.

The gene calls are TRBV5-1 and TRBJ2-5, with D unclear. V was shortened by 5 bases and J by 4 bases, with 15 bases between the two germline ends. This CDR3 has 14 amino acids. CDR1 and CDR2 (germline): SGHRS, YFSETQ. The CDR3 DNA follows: TGCGCCAGCAGTAGTACGGTGTTAGGAGAGACCCAGTACTTC. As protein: CASSSTVLGETQYF.

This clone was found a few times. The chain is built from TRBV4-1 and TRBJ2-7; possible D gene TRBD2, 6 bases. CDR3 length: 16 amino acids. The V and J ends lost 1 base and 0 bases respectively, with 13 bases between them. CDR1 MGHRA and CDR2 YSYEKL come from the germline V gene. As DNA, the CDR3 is TGCGCCAGCAGCCAAGGAGGCGGGACCAACTCCTACGAGCAGTACTTC. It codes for CASSQGGGTNSYEQYF.

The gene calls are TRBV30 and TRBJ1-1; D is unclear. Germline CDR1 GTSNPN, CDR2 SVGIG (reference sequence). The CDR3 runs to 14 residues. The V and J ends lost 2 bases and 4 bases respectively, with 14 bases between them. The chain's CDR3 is CAWSLRSGITEAFF. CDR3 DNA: TGTGCCTGGAGTTTACGGAGTGGGATCACTGAAGCTTTCTTT.

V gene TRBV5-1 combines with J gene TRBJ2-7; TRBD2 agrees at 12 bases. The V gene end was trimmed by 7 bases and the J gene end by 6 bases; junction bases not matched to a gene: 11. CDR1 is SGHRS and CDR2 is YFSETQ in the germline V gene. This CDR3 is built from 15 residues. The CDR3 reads CASARVASGRVEQYF. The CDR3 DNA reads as TGCGCCAGCGCCCGAGTGGCTAGCGGGAGGGTCGAGCAGTACTTC.

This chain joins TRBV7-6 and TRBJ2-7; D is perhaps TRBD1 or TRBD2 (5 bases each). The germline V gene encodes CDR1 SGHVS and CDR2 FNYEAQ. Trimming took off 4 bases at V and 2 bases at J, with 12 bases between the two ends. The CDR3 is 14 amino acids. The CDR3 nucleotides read TGTGCCAGCAGCTCATTGGGGGAACCCTACGAGCAGTACTTC. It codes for CASSSLGEPYEQYF.

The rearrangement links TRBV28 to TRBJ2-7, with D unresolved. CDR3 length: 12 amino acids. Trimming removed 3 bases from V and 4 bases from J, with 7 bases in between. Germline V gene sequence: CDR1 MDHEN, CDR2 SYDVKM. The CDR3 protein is CASSFATYEQYF. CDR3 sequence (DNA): TGTGCCAGCAGTTTCGCGACGTACGAGCAGTACTTC.

CDR3 in DNA: TGTGCCTGGAGTGTATTCTCTCCGGGAGGCATTTACAATGAGCAGTTCTTC. This translates into CAWSVFSPGGIYNEQFF. This chain joins TRBV30 and TRBJ2-1; TRBD2 agrees at 7 bases. Trimming took 0 bases from V and 4 from J; bases not matched to a gene: 12. CDR3 size: 17 residues. Germline assignment: CDR1 GTSNPN and CDR2 SVGIG (reference sequence).

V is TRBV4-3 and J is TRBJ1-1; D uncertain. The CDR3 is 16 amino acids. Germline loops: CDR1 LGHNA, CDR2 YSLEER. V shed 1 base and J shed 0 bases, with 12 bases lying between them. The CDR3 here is CASSQVGWRVNTEAFF. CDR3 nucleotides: TGCGCCAGCAGCCAAGTTGGTTGGCGGGTGAACACTGAAGCTTTCTTT.

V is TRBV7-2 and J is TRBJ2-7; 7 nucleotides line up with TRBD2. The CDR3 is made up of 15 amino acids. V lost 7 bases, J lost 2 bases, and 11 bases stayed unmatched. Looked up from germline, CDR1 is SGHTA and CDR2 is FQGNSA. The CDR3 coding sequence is TGTGCCAGCAAGCTTATCCTAGCGGTACCCTACGAGCAGTACTTC. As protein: CASKLILAVPYEQYF.

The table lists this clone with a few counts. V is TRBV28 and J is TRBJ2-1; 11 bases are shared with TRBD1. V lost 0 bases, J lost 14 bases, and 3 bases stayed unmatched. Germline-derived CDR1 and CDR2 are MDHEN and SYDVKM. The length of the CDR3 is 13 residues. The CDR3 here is CASSLWPGQGEFF. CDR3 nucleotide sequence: TGTGCCAGCAGTTTATGGCCGGGACAGGGGGAGTTCTTC.

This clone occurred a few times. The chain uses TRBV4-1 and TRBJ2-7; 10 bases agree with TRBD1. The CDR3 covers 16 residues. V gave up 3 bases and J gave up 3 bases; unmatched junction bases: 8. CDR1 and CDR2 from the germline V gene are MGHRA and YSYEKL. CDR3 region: CASSHYLRTGGYEQYF. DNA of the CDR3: TGCGCCAGCAGCCACTACTTAAGGACAGGGGGCTACGAGCAGTACTTC.

The CDR3 DNA follows: TGCGCCAGCAGCTCACCTAAATCCTACGAGCAGTACTTC. This translates into CASSSPKSYEQYF. The chain uses TRBV5-1 and TRBJ2-7, with D unresolved. The CDR3 consists of 13 residues. Germline assignment: CDR1 SGHRS and CDR2 YFSETQ. V was pared by 3 bases and J by 1 base, with 8 bases between.

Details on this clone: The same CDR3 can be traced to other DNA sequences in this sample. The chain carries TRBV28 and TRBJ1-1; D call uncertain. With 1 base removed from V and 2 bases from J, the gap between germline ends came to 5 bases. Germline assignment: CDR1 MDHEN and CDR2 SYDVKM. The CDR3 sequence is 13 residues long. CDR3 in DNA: TGTGCCAGCAGTTTATCGGGCAACACTGAAGCTTTCTTT. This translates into CASSLSGNTEAFF.

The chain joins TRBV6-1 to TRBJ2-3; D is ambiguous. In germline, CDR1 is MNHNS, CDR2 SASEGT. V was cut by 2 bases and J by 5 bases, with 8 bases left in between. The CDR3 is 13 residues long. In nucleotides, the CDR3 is TGTGCCAGCAGTGAAATCGGGTTAGATACGCAGTATTTT. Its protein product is CASSEIGLDTQYF.

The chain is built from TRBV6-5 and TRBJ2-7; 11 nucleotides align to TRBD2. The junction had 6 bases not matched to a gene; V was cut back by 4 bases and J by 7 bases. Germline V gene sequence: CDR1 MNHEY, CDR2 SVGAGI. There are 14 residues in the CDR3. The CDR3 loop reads CASSLAGGRVEQYF. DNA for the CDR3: TGTGCCAGCAGTTTAGCGGGAGGGCGGGTTGAGCAGTACTTC.

CDR3 DNA: TGTGCCAGCAGCCCACTCGGGGGGACTAGCGGGGACAATGAGCAGTTCTTC. It codes for CASSPLGGTSGDNEQFF. This chain uses TRBV7-3 with TRBJ2-1; TRBD2 matches at 13 bases. CDR3 length equals 17 residues. CDR1 is SGHTA and CDR2 is FQGTGA in the germline V gene. V trimming: 5 bases; J trimming: 5 bases; junction bases outside the gene matches: 9.

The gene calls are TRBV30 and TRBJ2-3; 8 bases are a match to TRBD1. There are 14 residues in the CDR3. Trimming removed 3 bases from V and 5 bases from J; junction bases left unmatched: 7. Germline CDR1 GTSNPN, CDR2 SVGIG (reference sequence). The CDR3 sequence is CAWSRGRIEDTQYF. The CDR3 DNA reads TGTGCCTGGAGCAGGGGGCGCATCGAAGATACGCAGTATTTT.

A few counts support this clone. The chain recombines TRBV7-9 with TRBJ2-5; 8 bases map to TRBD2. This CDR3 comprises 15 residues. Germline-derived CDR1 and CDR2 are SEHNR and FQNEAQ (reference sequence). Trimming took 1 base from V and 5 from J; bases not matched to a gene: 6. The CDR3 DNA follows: TGTGCCAGCAGCTTAGGACGGGAGGGCCACGAGACCCAGTACTTC. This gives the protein CASSLGREGHETQYF.

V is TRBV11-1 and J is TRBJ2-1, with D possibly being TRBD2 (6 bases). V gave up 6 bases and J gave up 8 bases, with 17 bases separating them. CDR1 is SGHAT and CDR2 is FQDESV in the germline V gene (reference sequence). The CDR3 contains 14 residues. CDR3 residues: CASSRRSGVDEQFF. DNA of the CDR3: TGTGCCAGCAGTCGAAGGTCGGGAGTAGATGAGCAGTTCTTC.

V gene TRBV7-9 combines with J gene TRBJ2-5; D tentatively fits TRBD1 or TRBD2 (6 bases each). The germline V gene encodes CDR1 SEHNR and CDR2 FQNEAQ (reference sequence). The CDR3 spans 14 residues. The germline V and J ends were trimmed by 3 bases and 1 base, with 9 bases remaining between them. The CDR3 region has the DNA TGTGCCAGCAGCTTTACGGGGGCCCAAGAGACCCAGTACTTC. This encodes CASSFTGAQETQYF. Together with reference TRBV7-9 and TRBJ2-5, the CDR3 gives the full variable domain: DTGVSQNPRHKITKRGQNVTFRCDPISEHNRLYWYRQTLGQGPEFLTYFQNEAQLEKSRLLSDRFSAERPKGSFSTLEIQRTEQGDSAMYLCASSFTGAQETQYFGPGTRLLVL.

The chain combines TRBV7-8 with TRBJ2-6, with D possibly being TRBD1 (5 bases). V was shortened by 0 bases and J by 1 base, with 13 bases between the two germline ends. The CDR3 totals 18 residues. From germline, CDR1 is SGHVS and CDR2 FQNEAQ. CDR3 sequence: CASSLAPGLYSGANVLTF. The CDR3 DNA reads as TGTGCCAGCAGCTTAGCGCCAGGGTTGTATTCTGGGGCCAACGTCCTGACTTTC.

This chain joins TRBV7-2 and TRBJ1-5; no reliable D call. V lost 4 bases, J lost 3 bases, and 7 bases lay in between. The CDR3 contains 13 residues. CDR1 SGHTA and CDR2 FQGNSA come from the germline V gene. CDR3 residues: CASSSHPNQPQHF. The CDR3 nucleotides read TGTGCCAGCAGCTCGCACCCCAATCAGCCCCAGCATTTT. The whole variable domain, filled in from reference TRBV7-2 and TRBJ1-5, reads GAGVSQSPSNKVTEKGKDVELRCDPISGHTALYWYRQSLGQGLEFLIYFQGNSAPDKSGLPSDRFSAERTGGSVSTLTIQRTQQEDSAVYLCASSSHPNQPQHFGDGTRLSIL.

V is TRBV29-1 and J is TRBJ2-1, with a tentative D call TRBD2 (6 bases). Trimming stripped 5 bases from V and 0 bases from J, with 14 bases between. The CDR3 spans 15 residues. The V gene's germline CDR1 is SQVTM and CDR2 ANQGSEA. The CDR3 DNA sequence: TGCAGCGTTCGGGACTTCCCTAGCTCCTACAATGAGCAGTTCTTC. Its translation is CSVRDFPSSYNEQFF.

The CDR3: CASRPEANTEAFF. The CDR3, as DNA: TGTGCCAGCAGACCAGAAGCCAACACTGAAGCTTTCTTT. The rearrangement links TRBV7-6 to TRBJ1-1; no clear D. This CDR3 contains 13 residues. Germline values: CDR1 SGHVS, CDR2 FNYEAQ. Trimming removed 6 bases at V and 2 bases at J, with 10 bases between.

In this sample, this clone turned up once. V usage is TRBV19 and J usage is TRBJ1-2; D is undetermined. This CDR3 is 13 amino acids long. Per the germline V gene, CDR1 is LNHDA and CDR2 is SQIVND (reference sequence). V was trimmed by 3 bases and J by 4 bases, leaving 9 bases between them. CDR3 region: CASSIRTLYGYTF. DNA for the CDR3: TGTGCCAGTAGTATCCGGACTCTCTATGGCTACACCTTC.

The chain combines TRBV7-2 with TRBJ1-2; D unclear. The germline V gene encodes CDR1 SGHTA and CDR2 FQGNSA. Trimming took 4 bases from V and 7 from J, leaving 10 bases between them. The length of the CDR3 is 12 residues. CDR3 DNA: TGTGCCAGCAGCTACTACATATCTGGCTACACCTTC. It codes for CASSYYISGYTF.

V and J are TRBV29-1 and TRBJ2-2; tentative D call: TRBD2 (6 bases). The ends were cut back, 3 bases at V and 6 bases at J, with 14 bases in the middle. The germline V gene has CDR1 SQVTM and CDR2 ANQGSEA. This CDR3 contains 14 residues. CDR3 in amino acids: CSVERDSTPGELFF. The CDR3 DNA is TGCAGCGTTGAGCGGGACTCAACTCCCGGGGAGCTGTTTTTT.

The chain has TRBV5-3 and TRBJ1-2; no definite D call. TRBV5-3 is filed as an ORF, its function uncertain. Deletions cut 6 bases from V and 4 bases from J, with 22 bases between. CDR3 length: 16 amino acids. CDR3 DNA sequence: TGTGCCAGAATCCCAGAGAGGGTCCTACCCCCCTATGGCTACACCTTC. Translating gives CARIPERVLPPYGYTF.

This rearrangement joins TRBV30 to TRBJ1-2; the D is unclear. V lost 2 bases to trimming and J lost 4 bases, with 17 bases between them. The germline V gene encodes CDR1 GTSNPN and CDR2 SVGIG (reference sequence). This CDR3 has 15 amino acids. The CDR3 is CAWSPDPGRSYGYTF. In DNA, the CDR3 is TGTGCCTGGAGTCCGGACCCAGGAAGGAGCTATGGCTACACCTTC.

The CDR3 bases are TGTGCCACCAGCAACTGGGGCACAGATACGCAGTATTTT. This gives the protein CATSNWGTDTQYF. V is TRBV15 and J is TRBJ2-3, with D hard to call. In germline, CDR1 is LNHNV, CDR2 YYDKDF (reference sequence). The CDR3 is made up of 13 amino acids. Trimming shortened V by 4 bases and J by 1 base, and 6 bases separated the two germline ends.